The T cell receptor (beta chain) described here comes from a study of blood T cell repertoires in COVID-19. At the level of the study: Spain, Italy and the United States supplied samples that represented acute and convalescent COVID-19. T cells, B-cell-depleted T cells, or PBMCs provided the cDNA or gDNA that served as material.

Per the study methods: Amplifying reference gene primers gave estimates of nucleated cell counts. Repertoires were generated with immunoSEQ multiplex PCR, while TCRdb's copy carries only in-frame clones and drops some. V and J calls and clone size are given by that table; D and trimming were obtained from the DNA. Among approximately 120,000 clones, about 89% were seen once, and the ten largest hold 19%. After removal of 6 bases from V and 4 bases from J, the junction contained 8 bases not matched to a gene. Germline lookup yields CDR1 MNHEY and CDR2 SMNVEV (reference sequence). This CDR3 spans 15 amino acids.

Sequencing input: peripheral blood. The chain has TRBV27 and TRBJ2-3; TRBD2 matches 9 bases. This receptor was taken from a human donor with acute or convalescent COVID-19. The donor label of this sample is uncertain. CDR3 residues: CASRWAGGPSDTQYF. CDR3 in DNA: TGTGCCAGCAGGTGGGCGGGAGGGCCTTCAGATACGCAGTATTTT.